This T cell receptor beta chain was documented in a study of shared clonotypes between healthy human individuals. Study information: Each donor's CD4 naive and CD4 memory cells filled three plates apiece, CD8 naive two, and CD8 memory one.

The assay was immunoSEQ multiplex PCR, and TCRdb's table has in-frame clones only and misses some. The sample lists a few hundred thousand clones, 95% to 96% seen once, with less than 0.13% in the top ten. CD8 cells classed as naive were CD45RO-negative and positively selected for CCR7, excluding terminally differentiated effector memory CD45RA+ cells. Germline V gene lookup returns CDR1 MNHEY and CDR2 SMNVEV (reference sequence). The CDR3 spans 16 residues. V trimming: 6 bases; J trimming: 2 bases; junction bases outside the gene matches: 11. The sequence came from a woman aged 25 to 39 in good health. This rearrangement joins TRBV27 to TRBJ2-7; 9 bases line up with TRBD2. Sequencing was performed on naive CD8+ T cells sorted from blood. In nucleotides, the CDR3 is TGTGCCAGCAGGGACCGGGCGGGAGGGCTCGCCTACGAGCAGTACTTC. Its translation: CASRDRAGGLAYEQYF.